This note documents a single T cell receptor beta chain sequence. Its target is not known. CDR3 size: 14 residues. V lost 4 bases to trimming and J lost 7 bases, with 13 bases between them. Germline CDR1 is SGHTA and CDR2 is FQGNSA. This sample was taken from a study of T-cell reconstitution after alpha-beta-depleted transplantation in children. Study findings and constraints: Newly produced T cells mostly provided counts and TCRbeta diversity after one year, as hyperexpanded clones declined. Approximately two months post-transplant, alpha-beta T cells reportedly originated from several hundred expanded graft clones. Surviving recipient cells, namely T cells and thymic progenitors, were the source of high day-60 TCRbeta diversity in some patients.

Molecular barcoding with unique molecular identifiers was used for the TCRbeta library. TCRdb independently ran MiXCR on the PCR reads; one entry per CDR3 protein. The data hold about a million distinct CDR3 sequences, with about 29% observed a single time. The V call is TRBV7-2, the J call TRBJ2-2; D possibly corresponds to TRBD2 (7 bases). The sequence came from a boy in the first two years of life who had a stem cell transplant for SCID, so the T cells may come from the graft donor. The sample consisted of PBMCs, mostly from graft donor cells, taken 360 days after TCRalphabeta/CD19-depleted stem cell transplant. Here the CDR3 DNA reads TGTGCCAGCAGCTGGGGAGGGGGAGGCGGGGAGCTGTTTTTT. Translation: CASSWGGGGGELFF.